The entry below gives a single T cell receptor beta chain sequence along with its context. This CDR3 region has 14 residues. Trimming stripped 0 bases from V and 3 bases from J, with 9 bases between. Germline V gene sequence: CDR1 SGHRS, CDR2 YFSETQ. Repertoires were generated with immunoSEQ multiplex PCR, while TCRdb's copy carries only in-frame clones and drops some. The top ten clones hold roughly 4% of a sample with 470,000 or so clones, 75% to 90% of them seen once. This sample is drawn from a study of blood T cell repertoires in COVID-19. For the study at large: The United States, Italy and Spain supplied acute and convalescent COVID-19 samples.

This TCR came from a woman in her 30s with acute or convalescent COVID-19. This sequence joins TRBV5-1 and TRBJ1-1, with D perhaps TRBD1 (5 bases). Material for sequencing was peripheral blood. The CDR3 nucleotides are TGCGCCAGCAGCTTGGGAACAGGTTACACTGAAGCTTTCTTT. Translating gives CASSLGTGYTEAFF.